Shown below are 6 T cell receptor beta chains from a single sample sequenced in a study of control samples from healthy donors and cancer patients. Profiling relied on immunoSEQ multiplex PCR, and the TCRdb table lists in-frame clones only, not all of them. The data show around 200,000 clones, 90% to 95% seen once. The sample consisted of blood. The receptors were gathered from a man aged 18 to 30 in good health.

V and J are TRBV7-8 and TRBJ2-2, with 8 bases that match TRBD2. CDR3 length: 17 amino acids. Germline V gene lookup returns CDR1 SGHVS and CDR2 FQNEAQ. J lost 4 bases, V lost 1 base, and 8 bases had no gene match. The CDR3 sequence: CASSLGTGGGVTGELFF. DNA for the CDR3: TGTGCCAGCAGCTTAGGAACGGGGGGGGGAGTCACCGGGGAGCTGTTTTTT. Full variable domain (rest looked up from reference TRBV7-8 and TRBJ2-2): GAGVSQSPRYKVAKRGQDVALRCDPISGHVSLFWYQQALGQGPEFLTYFQNEAQLDKSGLPSDRFFAERPEGSVSTLKIQRTQQEDSAVYLCASSLGTGGGVTGELFFGEGSRLTVL.

The gene calls are TRBV2 and TRBJ1-1; D is unresolved. The germline V gene encodes CDR1 SNHLY and CDR2 FYNNEI. The V and J ends lost 4 bases and 5 bases respectively, with 8 bases between them. This CDR3 spans 12 amino acids. CDR3 sequence: CASSVGKTEAFF. The CDR3 DNA reads TGTGCCAGCAGTGTGGGGAAGACTGAAGCTTTCTTT.

The V and J genes are TRBV5-6 and TRBJ1-6; 7 bases agree with TRBD1. Germline V gene sequence: CDR1 SGHDT, CDR2 YYEEEE. The V gene end was trimmed by 3 bases and the J gene end by 10 bases; junction bases not matched to a gene: 13. The CDR3 loop spans 16 amino acids. Here the CDR3 reads CASSSGPDREESPLHF. The DNA for the CDR3 is TGTGCCAGCAGCTCCGGTCCAGACAGGGAAGAATCACCCCTCCACTTT. The whole variable domain, remainder taken from reference TRBV5-6 and TRBJ1-6, is DAGVTQSPTHLIKTRGQQVTLRCSPKSGHDTVSWYQQALGQGPQFIFQYYEEEERQRGNFPDRFSGHQFPNYSSELNVNALLLGDSALYLCASSSGPDREESPLHFGNGTRLTVT.

The J gene is TRBJ2-2, the V gene TRBV6-4; tentative D call: TRBD2 (5 bases). The CDR3 sequence is 13 residues long. The germline V gene encodes CDR1 MRHNA and CDR2 SNTAGT. V was shortened by 8 bases and J by 5 bases, with 12 bases between the two germline ends. CDR3 region: CASAKDWTGELFF. CDR3 in DNA: TGTGCCAGCGCAAAGGACTGGACCGGGGAGCTGTTTTTT.

The gene calls are TRBV6-5 and TRBJ2-5; D ambiguous. Germline V CDR1 and CDR2: MNHEY, SVGAGI. This CDR3 spans 14 amino acids. The V end was cut by 0 bases, the J end by 5 bases, with 10 bases between. CDR3 residues: CASSYSREKETQYF. In DNA form, the CDR3 reads TGTGCCAGCAGTTACTCAAGGGAAAAGGAGACCCAGTACTTC.

The chain is built from TRBV28 and TRBJ1-2; TRBD1 matches 7 bases. Germline CDR1 and CDR2: MDHEN and SYDVKM. V gave up 4 bases and J gave up 8 bases; unmatched junction bases: 4. The CDR3 is made up of 12 amino acids. The CDR3 coding sequence is TGTGCCAGCAGTTGGACAGGAGAAGGCTACACCTTC. Its translation is CASSWTGEGYTF.